Included here is one T cell receptor beta chain sequence, with context. No antigen is known for it. The CDR3 spans 15 residues. Germline CDR1 MNHEY, CDR2 SVGAGI. V was pared by 7 bases and J by 6 bases, with 7 bases of the junction left unmatched. The sample originates from a study of cytomegalovirus exposure and HLA in healthy donors. Study-wide results and caveats: The study designated some 180 TCR beta chains cytomegalovirus-associated. CMV antigen specificity of a few CMV-associated chains was confirmed in vitro.

Primers: 60 Vbeta forward and 13 Jbeta reverse. TCRdb's table, derived via immunoSEQ multiplex PCR, lists solely in-frame clones and lacks some. This repertoire comprises some 120,000 clones; its ten largest clones make up around 6.5%. The clonotype comes from a man aged 35 to 55 in good health and CMV-seropositive. The gene calls are TRBV6-5 and TRBJ2-7, with 15 positions matching TRBD2. Input material: PBMCs. The DNA for the CDR3 is TGTGCCAGCATTCCATCGGGACTAGCGGGAGGCGAGCAGTACTTC. It yields the protein CASIPSGLAGGEQYF.